Listed here are 2 T cell receptor beta chains from one sample, sequenced in a study of identical twins. TCRdb redid the calling of the 5' RACE reads with MiXCR, one entry per CDR3 protein. The sample lists under 400,000 distinct CDR3 sequences, about 10% occurring once. The sequenced sample was naive T cells sorted from blood. The source of these receptors is a woman in her 50s in good health.

The V gene is TRBV6-2 or TRBV6-3, the J gene TRBJ2-2; TRBD2 agrees at 11 bases. CDR1 and CDR2 from the germline V gene are MNHEY and SVGEGT. This CDR3 comprises 16 residues. V shed 6 bases, J shed 4 bases, and the junction held 7 bases outside the gene matches. CDR3 in amino acids: CASSRTSGRSTGELFF. DNA of the CDR3: TGTGCCAGCAGCCGCACTAGCGGGAGATCCACCGGGGAGCTGTTTTTT.

The rearrangement links TRBV18 to TRBJ2-3; either TRBD1 or TRBD2 may fit D (5 bases each). The CDR3 length is 13 residues. Trimming took off 3 bases at V and 5 bases at J, with 9 bases between the two ends. CDR1 KGHSH and CDR2 LQKENI come from the germline V gene. The CDR3 sequence is CASSPGTIDTQYF. CDR3 bases: TGTGCCAGCTCACCGGGGACGATAGATACGCAGTATTTT.